This T cell receptor beta chain is drawn from a study of cytomegalovirus exposure and HLA in healthy donors. Study findings and constraints: Some TCR beta chains (164 of them) were listed as cytomegalovirus-associated. Owing to their indistinguishability, certain V segments, notably TRBV6-2 and TRBV6-3, were excluded.

CDR3 length equals 15 residues. V was shortened by 1 base and J by 6 bases, with 10 bases between the two germline ends. The germline CDR1 and CDR2 sequences are SGHTA and FQGTGA. PCR used 60 Vbeta primers and 13 Jbeta primers. Profiled with immunoSEQ multiplex PCR; TCRdb holds only in-frame clones, not every one. The data contain roughly 100,000 clones, under 80% of them singletons. As for this clone: The target antigen is unknown.

Sequencing was carried out using PBMCs. The V and J genes are TRBV7-3 and TRBJ1-6; D perhaps matches TRBD1 (5 bases). The receptor was isolated from a woman between 50 and 59 years old in good health and CMV-seropositive. The CDR3: CASSLMAGRNSPLHF. CDR3 sequence (DNA): TGTGCCAGCAGCTTAATGGCAGGGCGTAATTCACCCCTCCACTTT.